This paragraph covers one TCR beta chain sequence. The antigen is not known. The entry originates in a study of cytomegalovirus exposure and HLA in healthy donors. TCRdb keeps only in-frame clones here, not all; method: immunoSEQ multiplex PCR. The table has 150,000 to 200,000 clones, around 86% seen once. The germline gives CDR1 SGHVS, CDR2 FNYEAQ. Trimming removed 1 base from V and 8 bases from J, with 16 bases in between. The CDR3 consists of 15 residues. General study findings and limits: Later, an analysis found that TCR clusters from the first cohort tended to co-occur in the roughly 110 validation repertoires. Despite most TCR sequences being rare, some public TCRs occurred in many donors. Cytomegalovirus status, reportedly, was diagnosed with high specificity and sensitivity by the classifier. It was about 150 TCR beta chains that were listed as cytomegalovirus-associated.

What was sequenced was PBMCs. The receptor was isolated from a man between 18 and 29 years old in good health and CMV-seropositive. The rearrangement joins TRBV7-6 to TRBJ2-3, with D possibly TRBD1 on 6 matching bases. The CDR3 nucleotides read TGTGCCAGCAGCTTAGATCTCTACAGGGATGGTACGCAGTATTTT. Protein product: CASSLDLYRDGTQYF.